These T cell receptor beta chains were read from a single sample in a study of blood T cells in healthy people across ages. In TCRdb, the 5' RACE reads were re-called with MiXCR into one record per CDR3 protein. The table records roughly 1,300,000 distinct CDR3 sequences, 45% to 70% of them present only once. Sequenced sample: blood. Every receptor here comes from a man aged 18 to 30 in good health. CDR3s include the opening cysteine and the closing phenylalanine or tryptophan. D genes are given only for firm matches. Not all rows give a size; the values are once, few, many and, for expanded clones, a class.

CDR3 DNA: TGCAGTGCTAATCTCGGAGGATACGAGCAGTACTTC; CDR3 protein: CSANLGGYEQYF; V gene: TRBV20-1; clone size: few; J gene: TRBJ2-7; D gene: NA
CDR3 DNA: TGCAGCGTTGTAGTAGCGGGGAGCACAGATACGCAGTATTTT; CDR3 protein: CSVVVAGSTDTQYF; V gene: TRBV29-1; clone size: few; J gene: TRBJ2-3; D gene: TRBD2
CDR3 DNA: TGCGCCAGCAGCCAAGGGCAGTTGGCCACTGAAGCTTTCTTT; CDR3 protein: CASSQGQLATEAFF; V gene: TRBV4-1; clone size: NA; J gene: TRBJ1-1; D gene: NA
CDR3 DNA: TGCGCCAGCAGCTTGGTACACCCGGGACAGGGCGTTAATGAGCAGTACTTC; CDR3 protein: CASSLVHPGQGVNEQYF; V gene: TRBV5-1; clone size: NA; J gene: TRBJ2-7; D gene: TRBD1
CDR3 DNA: TGCGCCAGCAGCCGAGGGACAGGGCCATCCTACGAGCAGTACTTC; CDR3 protein: CASSRGTGPSYEQYF; V gene: TRBV4-3; clone size: few; J gene: TRBJ2-7; D gene: TRBD1
CDR3 DNA: TGTGCCAGCAGTTTAGACAGGGGTAGGGCTGGGGCCAACGTCCTGACTTTC; CDR3 protein: CASSLDRGRAGANVLTF; V gene: TRBV27; clone size: NA; J gene: TRBJ2-6; D gene: TRBD1
CDR3 DNA: TGTGCCACCCTAGCGGGCTCCTACAATGAGCAGTTCTTC; CDR3 protein: CATLAGSYNEQFF; V gene: TRBV10-3; clone size: NA; J gene: TRBJ2-1; D gene: TRBD2
CDR3 DNA: TGCAGCGTTGAAGGACTAGCGGGAGTAGGTTACAATGAGCAGTTCTTC; CDR3 protein: CSVEGLAGVGYNEQFF; V gene: TRBV29-1; clone size: few; J gene: TRBJ2-1; D gene: TRBD2
CDR3 DNA: TGTGCCAGCAGTTCCCGGGACACAGAATACAATGAGCAGTTTTTC; CDR3 protein: CASSSRDTEYNEQFF; V gene: TRBV28; clone size: few; J gene: TRBJ2-1; D gene: NA
CDR3 DNA: TGTGCCAGCAGCTTGGGGGGCCCCTTCGGCTATGGCTACACCTTC; CDR3 protein: CASSLGGPFGYGYTF; V gene: TRBV7-2; clone size: NA; J gene: TRBJ1-2; D gene: NA
CDR3 DNA: TGTGCCAGCATCCCGACCATCTCTGGAAACACCATATATTTT; CDR3 protein: CASIPTISGNTIYF; V gene: TRBV5-5; clone size: NA; J gene: TRBJ1-3; D gene: NA
CDR3 DNA: TGTGCCAGCACCATCCTACACGCGGGGAGCTCCTACAATGAGCAGTTCTTC; CDR3 protein: CASTILHAGSSYNEQFF; V gene: TRBV6-2/TRBV6-3; clone size: NA; J gene: TRBJ2-1; D gene: NA
CDR3 DNA: TGTGCCAGCAGCCAAGGCGAACAGGGTGGCGAAAAACTGTTTTTT; CDR3 protein: CASSQGEQGGEKLFF; V gene: TRBV4-2; clone size: NA; J gene: TRBJ1-4; D gene: NA
CDR3 DNA: TGTGCCAGCAGTGAGAACAGCGGGGCTGATAATGAGCAGTTCTTC; CDR3 protein: CASSENSGADNEQFF; V gene: TRBV12-3/TRBV12-4; clone size: few; J gene: TRBJ2-1; D gene: TRBD2
CDR3 DNA: TGCGCCAGCAGCTTGGATATTAGCGGGAGAGCCCACTCCTACGAGCAGTACTTC; CDR3 protein: CASSLDISGRAHSYEQYF; V gene: TRBV5-1; clone size: NA; J gene: TRBJ2-7; D gene: TRBD2
CDR3 DNA: TGTGCCAGCATTCCGCGCGGTGGGGAGCTGTTTTTT; CDR3 protein: CASIPRGGELFF; V gene: TRBV12-3/TRBV12-4; clone size: once; J gene: TRBJ2-2; D gene: NA
CDR3 DNA: TGCGCCAGCAGCTTAGGACTAAACGACTACAATGAGCAGTTCTTC; CDR3 protein: CASSLGLNDYNEQFF; V gene: TRBV5-1; clone size: NA; J gene: TRBJ2-1; D gene: NA
CDR3 DNA: TGTGCCACCAGCAGAGGACAGGAGACCTTCTATGGCTACACCTTC; CDR3 protein: CATSRGQETFYGYTF; V gene: TRBV15; clone size: NA; J gene: TRBJ1-2; D gene: NA
CDR3 DNA: TGTGCCAGCAGTGAGAGGGGCTTCGGAACAGATACGCAGTATTTT; CDR3 protein: CASSERGFGTDTQYF; V gene: TRBV25-1; clone size: NA; J gene: TRBJ2-3; D gene: NA
CDR3 DNA: TGTGCCAGCAGCCCAACAGCGGGGGATTTCTTGGACATTCAGTACTTC; CDR3 protein: CASSPTAGDFLDIQYF; V gene: TRBV27; clone size: NA; J gene: TRBJ2-4; D gene: TRBD2
CDR3 DNA: TGCGCCAGCAGTTTGGGTGGTTCTAGCCAACCCTACAATGAGCAGTTCTTC; CDR3 protein: CASSLGGSSQPYNEQFF; V gene: TRBV5-1; clone size: once; J gene: TRBJ2-1; D gene: NA
CDR3 DNA: TGTGCCAGCACCTCTTCTGCACTCACCTACGAGCAGTACTTC; CDR3 protein: CASTSSALTYEQYF; V gene: TRBV7-9; clone size: NA; J gene: TRBJ2-7; D gene: NA
CDR3 DNA: TGTGCCAGCAGTTTAGGGCTAGAGTGGGACAGGGCCCAAGAGACCCAGTACTTC; CDR3 protein: CASSLGLEWDRAQETQYF; V gene: TRBV28; clone size: NA; J gene: TRBJ2-5; D gene: TRBD1
CDR3 DNA: TGTGCTAGCAGCAAAGGGACACCCCCCTTCACAGATACGCAGTATTTT; CDR3 protein: CASSKGTPPFTDTQYF; V gene: TRBV7-7; clone size: NA; J gene: TRBJ2-3; D gene: NA
CDR3 DNA: TGTGCCAGCAGTGAGGCAGCCCCGTGGGGCTACACCTTC; CDR3 protein: CASSEAAPWGYTF; V gene: TRBV2; clone size: NA; J gene: TRBJ1-2; D gene: NA
CDR3 DNA: TGCGCCAGCAGCTTGGATCTACCCCGAGCCAGGGCCGACCATTCACCCCTCCACTTT; CDR3 protein: CASSLDLPRARADHSPLHF; V gene: TRBV5-1; clone size: NA; J gene: TRBJ1-6; D gene: NA
CDR3 DNA: TGCGCCAGCAGCCAAGAGCATACCCGAGCTAACTATGGCTACACCTTC; CDR3 protein: CASSQEHTRANYGYTF; V gene: TRBV4-3; clone size: NA; J gene: TRBJ1-2; D gene: NA
CDR3 DNA: TGTGCCAGCAACTTTTGGGACCTAGCGCGCTCCTACAATGAGCAGTTCTTC; CDR3 protein: CASNFWDLARSYNEQFF; V gene: TRBV5-6; clone size: NA; J gene: TRBJ2-1; D gene: NA
CDR3 DNA: TGCAGCGCTCTGACAGGGCCAGAGACCCAGTACTTC; CDR3 protein: CSALTGPETQYF; V gene: TRBV29-1; clone size: NA; J gene: TRBJ2-5; D gene: TRBD1
CDR3 DNA: TGTGCCAGCAGTACTCGACTCGGGACAGGTCATCTTCGGGGTACAGATACGCAGTATTTT; CDR3 protein: CASSTRLGTGHLRGTDTQYF; V gene: TRBV27; clone size: NA; J gene: TRBJ2-3; D gene: TRBD1
CDR3 DNA: TGCAGTGCTAGAGTAACGGGGACAGGGTTTGGCGAGCAGTACTTC; CDR3 protein: CSARVTGTGFGEQYF; V gene: TRBV20-1; clone size: NA; J gene: TRBJ2-7; D gene: TRBD1
CDR3 DNA: TGCAGCGTCACCCCGGGGCTGAACACTGAAGCTTTCTTT; CDR3 protein: CSVTPGLNTEAFF; V gene: TRBV29-1; clone size: NA; J gene: TRBJ1-1; D gene: NA
CDR3 DNA: TGTGCCAGCAGTTACGGCCTCCAGCGGGGTAGCACAGATACGCAGTATTTT; CDR3 protein: CASSYGLQRGSTDTQYF; V gene: TRBV6-2/TRBV6-3; clone size: few; J gene: TRBJ2-3; D gene: TRBD2
CDR3 DNA: TGTGCCAGCAGACAGGCGGCGGGGACTGGAAACACCATATATTTT; CDR3 protein: CASRQAAGTGNTIYF; V gene: TRBV6-6; clone size: once; J gene: TRBJ1-3; D gene: NA
CDR3 DNA: TGCGCCAGCAGCTTGTGGTCAGGTAGCAATCAGCCCCAGCATTTT; CDR3 protein: CASSLWSGSNQPQHF; V gene: TRBV5-1; clone size: NA; J gene: TRBJ1-5; D gene: NA
CDR3 DNA: TGTGCCAGCAGCCCTATCGGGCGGAGTAGCGGGGAGCTGTTTTTT; CDR3 protein: CASSPIGRSSGELFF; V gene: TRBV11-1; clone size: NA; J gene: TRBJ2-2; D gene: NA
CDR3 DNA: TGTGCCAGCAGTCCCCTCGGGGGAGGCAACTACGAGCAGTACTTC; CDR3 protein: CASSPLGGGNYEQYF; V gene: TRBV2; clone size: NA; J gene: TRBJ2-7; D gene: NA
CDR3 DNA: TGCAGTGCCCCCGGGACAGGGGGCCCGGCGGATCAGCCCCAGCATTTT; CDR3 protein: CSAPGTGGPADQPQHF; V gene: TRBV20-1; clone size: NA; J gene: TRBJ1-5; D gene: TRBD1
CDR3 DNA: TGTGCCAGCAGTACCACAGGGAACCAAGAGACCCAGTACTTC; CDR3 protein: CASSTTGNQETQYF; V gene: TRBV6-5; clone size: few; J gene: TRBJ2-5; D gene: NA
CDR3 DNA: TGCGCCAGCAAGTTGGGAGTCGGGGCCAACGTCCTGACTTTC; CDR3 protein: CASKLGVGANVLTF; V gene: TRBV5-1; clone size: NA; J gene: TRBJ2-6; D gene: NA
CDR3 DNA: TGCAGTGCTAGAGGGCCTACAGGGCCCTATGGCTACACCTTC; CDR3 protein: CSARGPTGPYGYTF; V gene: TRBV20-1; clone size: NA; J gene: TRBJ1-2; D gene: NA
CDR3 DNA: TGTGCCAGCAGTTTAGGAACAGAAAGCTCCTATAATTCACCCCTCCACTTT; CDR3 protein: CASSLGTESSYNSPLHF; V gene: TRBV28; clone size: NA; J gene: TRBJ1-6; D gene: NA
CDR3 DNA: TGTGCCAGCAGCTTAGGACAGCCTATGAACACTGAAGCTTTCTTT; CDR3 protein: CASSLGQPMNTEAFF; V gene: TRBV7-9; clone size: NA; J gene: TRBJ1-1; D gene: NA
CDR3 DNA: TGTGCCAGCAGTTTCCCCGGGGGGTCAAGCACAGATACGCAGTATTTT; CDR3 protein: CASSFPGGSSTDTQYF; V gene: TRBV27; clone size: NA; J gene: TRBJ2-3; D gene: TRBD2
CDR3 DNA: TGCAGCGTGGAGGCGGGGAACCTCTCCTATGGCTACACCTTC; CDR3 protein: CSVEAGNLSYGYTF; V gene: TRBV29-1; clone size: NA; J gene: TRBJ1-2; D gene: NA
CDR3 DNA: TGTGCCAGCAGCTTAAATTGGGCAGGGGGCGCGTCCGAGCAGTACTTC; CDR3 protein: CASSLNWAGGASEQYF; V gene: TRBV7-6; clone size: NA; J gene: TRBJ2-7; D gene: TRBD1
CDR3 DNA: TGTGCCAGCAGTTTCCGAGGGGACAGGGCTTATAATTCACCCCTCCACTTT; CDR3 protein: CASSFRGDRAYNSPLHF; V gene: TRBV12-3/TRBV12-4; clone size: NA; J gene: TRBJ1-6; D gene: TRBD1
CDR3 DNA: TGCAGTGCTAGAGACCCCGGGACTAGCGGGAGGGTCCATGAGCAGTTCTTC; CDR3 protein: CSARDPGTSGRVHEQFF; V gene: TRBV20-1; clone size: NA; J gene: TRBJ2-1; D gene: TRBD2
CDR3 DNA: TGCAGCGTTGGGACGACTTCTTATTACGAGCAGTACTTC; CDR3 protein: CSVGTTSYYEQYF; V gene: TRBV29-1; clone size: few; J gene: TRBJ2-7; D gene: NA
CDR3 DNA: TGTGCCATAGCACTTGACAGGGACGAAAAACTGTTTTTT; CDR3 protein: CAIALDRDEKLFF; V gene: TRBV10-3; clone size: NA; J gene: TRBJ1-4; D gene: TRBD1